This TCR beta chain is from a study of T-cell memory formation after mild COVID-19. TCRdb ran MiXCR on the 5' RACE reads and lists one entry per CDR3 protein. Altogether about 270,000 distinct CDR3 sequences are present, approximately 18% being singletons, with the ten largest covering roughly 24%. The CDR3 comprises 12 residues, both ends counted. A single count supports this clonotype. Because the CDR3's place on the DNA is in doubt, the DNA is left out and the CDR3 is given as listed by TCRdb. Sequencing used PBMCs or a T cell subset sorted from them (not recorded which). The TCR comes from a man aged 18 to 29 who had mild COVID-19 (a few samples of this study predate the infection). Cell type and time point are not known. This sequence joins TRBV12-3 or TRBV12-4 and TRBJ2-2. The CDR3 region is CASSLGPGSCFF.